The 2 T cell receptor beta chains below were found in one sample sequenced in a study of CD8 T cells in ankylosing spondylitis. Using its own MiXCR run on the 5' RACE reads, TCRdb lists one record per CDR3 protein. The data show some 800,000 distinct CDR3 sequences, roughly 10% seen once. These receptors' antigens are unknown. Study-wide points: The study identified a TCR beta motif of several highly homologous variants that appeared characteristic of ankylosing spondylitis blood.

The sample was blood, either unsorted or a sorted T cell fraction (not recorded which). Receptor source: a male donor with ankylosing spondylitis.

This rearrangement joins TRBV5-1 to TRBJ2-3, with TRBD2 identical over 10 bases. Germline-derived CDR1 and CDR2 are SGHRS and YFSETQ. Losses at the gene ends were 3 bases for V and 0 bases for J; bases not matched to a gene: 4. The CDR3 is 16 residues long. The CDR3 bases are TGCGCCAGCAGCTCGGGACTAGCGTCTAGCACAGATACGCAGTATTTT. This encodes CASSSGLASSTDTQYF. Based on the CDR3 plus reference TRBV5-1 and TRBJ2-3, the full variable domain is KAGVTQTPRYLIKTRGQQVTLSCSPISGHRSVSWYQQTPGQGLQFLFEYFSETQRNKGNFPGRFSGRQFSNSRSEMNVSTLELGDSALYLCASSSGLASSTDTQYFGPGTRLTVL.

The V call is TRBV20-1, the J call TRBJ1-1; a weak D match, TRBD1 (5 bases). V lost 5 bases and J 2 bases, leaving 12 bases between the germline ends. The CDR3 has 13 amino acids. Germline V gives CDR1 DFQATT, CDR2 SNEGSKA (reference sequence). CDR3 sequence (DNA): TGCAGTGCTTCACAGGACTTCAACACTGAAGCTTTCTTT. As protein: CSASQDFNTEAFF.